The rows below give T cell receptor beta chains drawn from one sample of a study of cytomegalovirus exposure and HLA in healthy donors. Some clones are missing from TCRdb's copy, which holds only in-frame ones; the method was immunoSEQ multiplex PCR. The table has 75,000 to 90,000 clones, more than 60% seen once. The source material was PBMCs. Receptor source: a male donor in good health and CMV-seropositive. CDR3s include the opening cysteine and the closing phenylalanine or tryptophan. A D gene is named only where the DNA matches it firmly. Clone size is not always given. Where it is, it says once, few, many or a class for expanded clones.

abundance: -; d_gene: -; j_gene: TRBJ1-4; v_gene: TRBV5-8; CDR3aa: CASSFGDGRTNEKLFF; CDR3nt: TGTGCCAGCAGCTTTGGAGATGGGAGGACTAATGAAAAACTGTTTTTT
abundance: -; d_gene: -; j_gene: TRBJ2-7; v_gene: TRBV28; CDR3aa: CASSPRGSSYEQYF; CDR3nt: TGTGCCAGCAGTCCTAGGGGGAGCTCCTACGAGCAGTACTTC
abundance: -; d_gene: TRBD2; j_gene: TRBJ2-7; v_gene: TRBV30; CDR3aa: CAWRGGTSASYEQYF; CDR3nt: TGTGCCTGGCGGGGTGGGACTAGCGCGTCCTACGAGCAGTACTTC
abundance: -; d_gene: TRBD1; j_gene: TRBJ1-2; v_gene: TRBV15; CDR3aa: CATSIGGQYYGYTF; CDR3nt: TGTGCCACCAGCATCGGGGGACAGTACTATGGCTACACCTTC
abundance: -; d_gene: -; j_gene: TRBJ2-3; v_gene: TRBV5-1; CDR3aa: CASSFRFSTDTQYF; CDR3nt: TGCGCCAGCAGCTTCCGGTTTAGCACAGATACGCAGTATTTT
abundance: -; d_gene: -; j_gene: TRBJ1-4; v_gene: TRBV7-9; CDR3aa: CASSIRGRAQKLFF; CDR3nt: TGTGCCAGCAGCATTAGAGGGAGGGCTCAAAAACTGTTTTTT
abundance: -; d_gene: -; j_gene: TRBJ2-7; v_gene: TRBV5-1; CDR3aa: CASSSTGFSSYEQYF; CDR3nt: TGCGCCAGCAGCAGCACAGGGTTCAGCTCCTACGAGCAGTACTTC
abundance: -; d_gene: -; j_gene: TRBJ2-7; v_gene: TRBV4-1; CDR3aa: CASSQDGQGGEQYF; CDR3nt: TGCGCCAGCAGCCAAGATGGGCAGGGGGGCGAGCAGTACTTC
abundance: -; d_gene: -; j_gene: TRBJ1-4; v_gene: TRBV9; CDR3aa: CASSAPGIREKLFF; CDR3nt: TGTGCCAGCAGCGCCCCAGGGATTCGAGAAAAACTGTTTTTT
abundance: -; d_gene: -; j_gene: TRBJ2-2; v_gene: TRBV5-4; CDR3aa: CASFQDSNTGELFF; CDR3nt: TGTGCCAGCTTCCAGGACTCCAACACCGGGGAGCTGTTTTTT
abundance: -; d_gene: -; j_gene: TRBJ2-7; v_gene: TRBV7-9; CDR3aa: CASSLTGSRLGEQYF; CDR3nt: TGTGCCAGCAGCTTGACAGGTTCCCGGTTGGGCGAGCAGTACTTC
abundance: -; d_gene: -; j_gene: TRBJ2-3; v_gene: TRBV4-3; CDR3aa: CASSQVAVGTDTQYF; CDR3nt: TGCGCCAGCAGCCAAGTAGCAGTCGGCACAGATACGCAGTATTTT
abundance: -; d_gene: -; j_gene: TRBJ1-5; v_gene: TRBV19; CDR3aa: CASNFYPREYSNQPQHF; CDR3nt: TGTGCCAGTAACTTTTACCCAAGGGAGTATAGCAATCAGCCCCAGCATTTT
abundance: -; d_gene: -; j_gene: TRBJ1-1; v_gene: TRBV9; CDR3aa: CASSALGALNTEAFF; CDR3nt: TGTGCCAGCAGCGCCCTAGGGGCGCTGAACACTGAAGCTTTCTTT
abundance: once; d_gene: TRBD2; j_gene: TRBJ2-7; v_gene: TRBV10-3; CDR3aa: CAISPGLVGFRFEQYF; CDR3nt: TGTGCCATCAGTCCGGGACTAGTGGGGTTTCGCTTCGAGCAGTACTTC
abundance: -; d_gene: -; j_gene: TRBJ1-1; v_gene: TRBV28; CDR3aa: CASEEGGSFEAFF; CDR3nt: TGTGCCAGCGAAGAGGGGGGGTCGTTTGAAGCTTTCTTT
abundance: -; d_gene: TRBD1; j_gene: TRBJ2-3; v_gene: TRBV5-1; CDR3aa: CASSHDRGRGTDTQYF; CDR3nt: TGCGCCAGCAGCCATGACAGGGGCCGAGGCACAGATACGCAGTATTTT
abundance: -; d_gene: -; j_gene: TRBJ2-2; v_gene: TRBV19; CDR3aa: CASSMATGRLSGELFF; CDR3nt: TGTGCCAGTAGTATGGCGACAGGGAGGCTCTCCGGGGAGCTGTTTTTT
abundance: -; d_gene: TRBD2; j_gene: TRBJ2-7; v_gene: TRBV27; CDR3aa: CASRVGTSGFYEQYF; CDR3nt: TGTGCCAGCAGGGTTGGGACTAGCGGCTTCTACGAGCAGTACTTC
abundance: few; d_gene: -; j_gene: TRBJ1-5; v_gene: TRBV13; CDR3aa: CASSVRKGGSESQHF; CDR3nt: TGTGCCAGCAGCGTACGAAAGGGGGGGAGTGAGTCCCAGCATTTT
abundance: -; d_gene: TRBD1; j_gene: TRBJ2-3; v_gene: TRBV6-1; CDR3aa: CASSEFATGGPDTQYF; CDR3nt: TGTGCCAGCAGTGAATTCGCGACAGGGGGCCCAGATACGCAGTATTTT
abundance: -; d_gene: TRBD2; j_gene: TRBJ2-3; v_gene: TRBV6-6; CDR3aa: CASSSVAGTSTDTQYF; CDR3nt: TGTGCCAGCAGTTCCGTAGCGGGGACTAGCACAGATACGCAGTATTTT
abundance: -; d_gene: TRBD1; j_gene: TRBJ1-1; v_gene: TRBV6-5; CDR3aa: CASSPDRGRTEAFF; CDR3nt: TGTGCCAGCAGTCCGGACAGGGGGCGCACTGAAGCTTTCTTT
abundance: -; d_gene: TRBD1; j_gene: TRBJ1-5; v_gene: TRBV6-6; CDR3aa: CASSTRTGGNQPQHF; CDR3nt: TGTGCCAGCAGTACCCGGACAGGGGGCAATCAGCCCCAGCATTTT
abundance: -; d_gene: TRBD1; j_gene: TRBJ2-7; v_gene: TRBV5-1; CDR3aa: CASSPGQGSVYEQYF; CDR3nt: TGCGCCAGCAGCCCCGGACAGGGGTCTGTTTACGAGCAGTACTTC
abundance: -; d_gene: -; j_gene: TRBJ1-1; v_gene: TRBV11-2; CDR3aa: CASSPRVENTEAFF; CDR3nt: TGTGCCAGCAGCCCCAGGGTCGAGAACACTGAAGCTTTCTTT
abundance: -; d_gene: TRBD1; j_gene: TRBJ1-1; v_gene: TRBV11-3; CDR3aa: CASSLGSQGSTEAFF; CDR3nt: TGTGCCAGCAGCTTAGGATCACAGGGGTCCACTGAAGCTTTCTTT
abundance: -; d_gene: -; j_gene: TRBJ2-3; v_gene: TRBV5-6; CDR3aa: CASSLYTDTQYF; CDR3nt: TGTGCCAGCAGCTTGTATACAGATACGCAGTATTTT
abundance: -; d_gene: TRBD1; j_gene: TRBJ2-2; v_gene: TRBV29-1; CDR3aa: CSVWTGDTGELFF; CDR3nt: TGCAGCGTATGGACAGGGGACACCGGGGAGCTGTTTTTT
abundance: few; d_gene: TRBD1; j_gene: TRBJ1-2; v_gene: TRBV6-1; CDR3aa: CASRVQGGNGYTF; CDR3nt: TGTGCCAGCAGAGTTCAGGGGGGCAATGGCTACACCTTC
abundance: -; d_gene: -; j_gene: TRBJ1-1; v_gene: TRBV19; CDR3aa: CASSITPNTEAFF; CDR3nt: TGTGCCAGTAGTATCACACCGAACACTGAAGCTTTCTTT